This entry lists 29 T cell receptor beta chains sequenced from one sample in a study of radiation and T cells in renal cell carcinoma. Time point meaning: baseline pretreatment blood. Treatment reported: 15 Gy SBRT to primary tumor, nephrectomy 4 weeks later. Clones were read by immunoSEQ multiplex PCR, and TCRdb kept only the in-frame ones, dropping some. The table records 87,000 or so clones, 86% of them present only once. This sample comprised blood, obtained from a patient whose treatment included radiotherapy and nephrectomy. The receptors shown here come from a man aged 50 or older with renal cell carcinoma.

V usage is TRBV2 and J usage is TRBJ1-2, with D unresolved. From germline, CDR1 is SNHLY and CDR2 FYNNEI. This CDR3 is built from 12 residues. With 3 bases removed from V and 5 bases from J, the gap between germline ends came to 7 bases. CDR3 bases: TGTGCCAGCAGTGATCTCGTTTATGGCTACACCTTC. Translated: CASSDLVYGYTF.

The CDR3 loop is CASSDTGYVEAFF. In DNA form, the CDR3 reads TGTGCCAGCAGCGACACAGGGTATGTTGAAGCTTTCTTT. The chain carries TRBV11-1 and TRBJ1-1; a possible D gene is TRBD1 (6 bases). CDR1 is SGHAT and CDR2 is FQDESV in the germline V gene (reference sequence). The V end was cut by 5 bases, the J end by 7 bases, with 14 bases between. The CDR3 consists of 13 residues.

The chain combines TRBV7-6 with TRBJ2-2; D is unresolved. The CDR3 extends over 16 amino acids. Trimming stripped 1 base from V and 1 base from J, with 10 bases between. The germline CDR1 and CDR2 sequences are SGHVS and FNYEAQ. Written as DNA, the CDR3 is TGTGCCAGCAGCTTAGTACAGCTCGAGAACACCGGGGAGCTGTTTTTT. Amino acids: CASSLVQLENTGELFF. Together with reference TRBV7-6 and TRBJ2-2, the CDR3 gives the full variable domain: GAGVSQSPRYKVTKRGQDVALRCDPISGHVSLYWYRQALGQGPEFLTYFNYEAQQDKSGLPNDRFSAERPEGSISTLTIQRTEQRDSAMYRCASSLVQLENTGELFFGEGSRLTVL.

The gene calls are TRBV10-1 and TRBJ2-7; D remains unclear. Trimming took off 8 bases at V and 5 bases at J, with 16 bases between the two ends. The CDR3 covers 13 residues. Germline V CDR1 and CDR2: WNHNN, SYGVQD (reference sequence). The CDR3 reads CASRRRLAHEQYF. In nucleotides, the CDR3 is TGCGCCAGCCGGAGAAGGCTGGCACACGAGCAGTACTTC.

This rearrangement joins TRBV30 to TRBJ2-5; D could derive from TRBD1 or TRBD2 (5 bases each). Germline assignment: CDR1 GTSNPN and CDR2 SVGIG (reference sequence). Trimming left V 2 bases short and J 7 bases short, with 20 bases between. There are 15 residues in the CDR3. CDR3 nucleotide sequence: TGTGCCTGGAGTCTTGGGACGGCACGAACAGGGACCCAGTACTTC. It yields the protein CAWSLGTARTGTQYF.

This clone was counted once. V usage is TRBV6-5 and J usage is TRBJ2-1; the match to TRBD2 covers 12 bases. The CDR3 is 15 amino acids. Trimming cost V 3 bases and J 6 bases; bases outside gene matches: 3. Germline V gene data show CDR1 as MNHEY and CDR2 as SVGAGI. CDR3 DNA sequence: TGTGCCAGCAGTTATACGGGACTAGCGGGCAATGAGCAGTTCTTC. Protein: CASSYTGLAGNEQFF.

This chain links TRBV4-2 with TRBJ1-1; tentatively, D is TRBD1 (6 bases). This CDR3 region has 14 residues. V lost 7 bases, J lost 5 bases, and 17 bases lay in between. CDR1 and CDR2 (germline): LGHNA, YNFKEQ. CDR3 nucleotides: TGTGCCAGCAAACAGGGATATATGTGGACTGAAGCTTTCTTT. Residues: CASKQGYMWTEAFF.

V is TRBV29-1 and J is TRBJ2-7; D perhaps matches TRBD1 (5 bases). Germline V lookup: CDR1 SQVTM, CDR2 ANQGSEA. V dropped 7 bases and J dropped 1 base, with 14 bases sitting between them. The CDR3 sequence is 13 residues long. The CDR3, as DNA: TGCAGCGCCCTATTTGCAGGGTCCTACGAGCAGTACTTC. The encoded protein is CSALFAGSYEQYF.

This clone was picked up a small number of times. The chain carries TRBV9 and TRBJ1-5, with 9 bases matching TRBD1. Germline CDR1 SGDLS, CDR2 YYNGEE. J lost 7 bases, V lost 4 bases, and 6 bases had no gene match. The CDR3 runs 14 residues. CDR3 loop: CASSSTGGGQPQHF. The CDR3 DNA sequence: TGTGCCAGCAGCTCTACAGGGGGCGGACAGCCCCAGCATTTT. The full variable domain, its missing parts supplied by reference TRBV9 and TRBJ1-5, is DSGVTQTPKHLITATGQRVTLRCSPRSGDLSVYWYQQSLDQGLQFLIQYYNGEERAKGNILERFSAQQFPDLHSELNLSSLELGDSALYFCASSSTGGGQPQHFGDGTRLSIL.

The CDR3 DNA reads as TGTGCCAGCAGTCCCAGAGGGGGGGGATCGGATTCACCCCTCCACTTT. This codes for CASSPRGGGSDSPLHF. V usage is TRBV6-6 and J usage is TRBJ1-6; possibly TRBD1 for D (6 bases). The CDR3 spans 16 residues. From germline, CDR1 is MNHNY and CDR2 SVGAGI (reference sequence). V shed 5 bases and J shed 8 bases, with 19 bases lying between them.

V gene TRBV9 combines with J gene TRBJ2-7; perhaps TRBD1 as D (5 bases). The CDR3 totals 15 residues. Germline loops: CDR1 SGDLS, CDR2 YYNGEE. V was clipped by 5 bases and J by 3 bases, with 18 bases between them. This chain's CDR3 is CASSRGSDPGYEQYF. CDR3 nucleotides: TGTGCCAGCAGTAGGGGCTCAGATCCGGGCTACGAGCAGTACTTC.

The V call is TRBV2, the J call TRBJ2-3; TRBD1 agrees at 7 bases. V gave up 8 bases and J gave up 0 bases; unmatched junction bases: 5. The CDR3 is 14 residues long. From germline, CDR1 is SNHLY and CDR2 FYNNEI. CDR3 loop: CASFRGFSTDTQYF. In DNA, the CDR3 is TGTGCCAGCTTCAGGGGGTTTAGCACAGATACGCAGTATTTT.

The genes are TRBV7-8 and TRBJ2-5; TRBD1 aligns across 10 bases. The CDR3 spans 17 residues. Per germline, CDR1 SGHVS and CDR2 FQNEAQ. V trimming: 7 bases; J trimming: 4 bases; junction bases outside the gene matches: 15. CDR3 DNA: TGTGCCAGCACCTTCCCGGTCGACAGGGGGCGCCGAGAGACCCAGTACTTC. This encodes CASTFPVDRGRRETQYF.

V gene TRBV7-8 combines with J gene TRBJ1-3; D call uncertain. V lost 4 bases, J lost 0 bases, and 13 bases lay in between. CDR3 length: 16 residues. In germline, CDR1 is SGHVS, CDR2 FQNEAQ. The CDR3 DNA sequence: TGTGCCAGCAGCTCGACCTTCGACACCTCTGGAAACACCATATATTTT. Translating it yields CASSSTFDTSGNTIYF. Looking up the rest from reference TRBV7-8 and TRBJ1-3 gives the full variable domain: GAGVSQSPRYKVAKRGQDVALRCDPISGHVSLFWYQQALGQGPEFLTYFQNEAQLDKSGLPSDRFFAERPEGSVSTLKIQRTQQEDSAVYLCASSSTFDTSGNTIYFGEGSWLTVV.

The rearrangement uses TRBV29-1 and TRBJ1-1; 7 bases match TRBD1. In germline, CDR1 is SQVTM, CDR2 ANQGSEA. The V segment lost 5 bases and the J segment 3 bases; nucleotides outside the gene matches: 27. CDR3 length equals 20 residues. The DNA of the CDR3 is TGCAGCGTTTATTCGACTCTGACAGGGTCGAATCCTTACCCCTACACTGAAGCTTTCTTT. Protein sequence: CSVYSTLTGSNPYPYTEAFF.

The chain employs TRBV14 and TRBJ1-1; D call uncertain. The CDR3 spans 12 residues. Trimming shortened V by 1 base and J by 8 bases, and 8 bases separated the two germline ends. Per germline, CDR1 SGHDN and CDR2 FVKESK. CDR3 nucleotides: TGTGCCAGCAGCCAAGTGGGCGGGGAAGCTTTCTTT. Its protein product is CASSQVGGEAFF. Filled out from reference TRBV14 and TRBJ1-1, the complete variable domain reads EAGVTQFPSHSVIEKGQTVTLRCDPISGHDNLYWYRRVMGKEIKFLLHFVKESKQDESGMPNNRFLAERTGGTYSTLKVQPAELEDSGVYFCASSQVGGEAFFGQGTRLTVV.

Details on this clone: At one end, the junction sequence differs from germline, possibly due to a read error. The chain links TRBV2 to TRBJ2-7; 12 bases are a match to TRBD2. The CDR3 spans 14 residues. CDR1 and CDR2 from the germline V gene are SNHLY and FYNNEI. The CDR3: CASNEGLAGHEQYF. DNA for the CDR3: TGTGCCAGCAATGAAGGACTAGCGGGGCACGAGCAGTACTTC.

J is TRBJ2-7 and V is TRBV30, with 7 bases that match TRBD1. Germline CDR1 is GTSNPN and CDR2 is SVGIG (reference sequence). V was pared by 3 bases and J by 2 bases, with 10 bases of the junction left unmatched. This CDR3 has 15 residues. CDR3 nucleotide sequence: TGTGCCTGGAGGGCATTCGAGGGGGCGGCCTACGAGCAGTACTTC. Translation: CAWRAFEGAAYEQYF.

The rearrangement joins TRBV5-4 to TRBJ2-1, with TRBD2 matching 9 bases. V gave up 0 bases and J gave up 9 bases; unmatched junction bases: 7. Germline-derived CDR1 and CDR2 are SGHNT and YYREEE (reference sequence). The CDR3 runs to 15 residues. The CDR3 is CASSLGWIAGVEQFF. CDR3 nucleotides: TGTGCCAGCAGCTTGGGATGGATAGCGGGAGTTGAGCAGTTCTTC.

The chain employs TRBV4-1 and TRBJ1-1; D perhaps matches TRBD1 (6 bases). In germline, CDR1 is MGHRA, CDR2 YSYEKL. CDR3 length: 16 residues. V lost 2 bases and J lost 0, with 13 bases in between. CDR3 bases: TGCGCCAGCAGCCAACGTGCGGACAGCATGAACACTGAAGCTTTCTTT. It is translated as CASSQRADSMNTEAFF.

V gene TRBV4-1 combines with J gene TRBJ1-1; no clear D gene. Germline CDR1 and CDR2: MGHRA and YSYEKL. The CDR3 loop spans 15 amino acids. V was shortened by 4 bases and J by 1 base, with 13 bases between the two germline ends. The CDR3 loop reads CASSRELVANTEAFF. The CDR3 DNA reads as TGCGCCAGCAGCCGGGAGTTGGTTGCGAACACTGAAGCTTTCTTT.

The genes are TRBV5-1 and TRBJ2-2; 8 bases are shared with TRBD1. V lost 3 bases, J lost 5 bases, and 3 bases stayed unmatched. This CDR3 spans 14 amino acids. Per germline, CDR1 SGHRS and CDR2 YFSETQ. The CDR3 region is CASSSTGETGELFF. CDR3 DNA sequence: TGCGCCAGCAGCTCGACAGGGGAAACCGGGGAGCTGTTTTTT.

The chain links TRBV6-6 to TRBJ2-3; tentatively, D is TRBD1 or TRBD2 (5 bases each). Per the germline V gene, CDR1 is MNHNY and CDR2 is SVGAGI (reference sequence). There are 16 residues in the CDR3. The germline V and J ends were trimmed by 5 bases and 2 bases, with 17 bases remaining between them. In DNA, the CDR3 is TGTGCCAGCAGTCCCTATGCAAGAGGGACCACAGATACGCAGTATTTT. As protein: CASSPYARGTTDTQYF.

The genes are TRBV7-2 and TRBJ1-3, with D hard to call. The CDR3 has 12 amino acids. Between the trimmed V and J ends, which lost 6 bases and 0 bases, there was a span of 3 bases. CDR1 is SGHTA and CDR2 is FQGNSA in the germline V gene. In DNA form, the CDR3 reads TGTGCCAGCAGGGCCTCTGGAAACACCATATATTTT. Translation: CASRASGNTIYF.

This clone has just a few counts. The chain employs TRBV27 and TRBJ1-2; 8 positions match TRBD1. V was pared by 2 bases and J by 6 bases, with 2 bases of the junction left unmatched. The CDR3 sequence is 13 residues long. Germline CDR1 MNHEY, CDR2 SMNVEV (reference sequence). The CDR3 coding sequence is TGTGCCAGCAGTTTACAGGGGGCCCATGGCTACACCTTC. As protein: CASSLQGAHGYTF.

The chain uses TRBV10-1 and TRBJ2-2; 12 positions match TRBD2. CDR3 size: 19 residues. Looked up from germline, CDR1 is WNHNN and CDR2 is SYGVQD (reference sequence). With V trimmed by 2 bases and J by 1 base, 8 bases remained unmatched. This CDR3 reads CASSEMTSGSNGNTGELFF. The CDR3 nucleotides are TGCGCCAGCAGTGAGATGACTAGCGGGAGCAATGGGAACACCGGGGAGCTGTTTTTT.

This clone was recorded once. The CDR3 DNA reads as TGCAGCGTTGAAATAGCGGGAGGGCGTACTGAGCAGTTCTTC. The encoded protein is CSVEIAGGRTEQFF. The chain is built from TRBV29-1 and TRBJ2-1; 11 nucleotides align to TRBD2. Per the germline V gene, CDR1 is SQVTM and CDR2 is ANQGSEA. The CDR3 extends over 14 amino acids. V trimming: 2 bases; J trimming: 9 bases; junction bases outside the gene matches: 6.

The table lists this clone with a few counts. The gene calls are TRBV6-1 and TRBJ2-7, with TRBD1 matching 8 bases. This CDR3 region has 15 residues. Trimming cost V 6 bases and J 1 base; bases outside gene matches: 8. Germline CDR1 MNHNS, CDR2 SASEGT. CDR3 amino acids: CASSVGQGPSYEQYF. The CDR3, as DNA: TGTGCCAGCAGCGTAGGACAGGGACCTTCCTACGAGCAGTACTTC.

This clone was observed once. The chain uses TRBV5-4 and TRBJ1-1; the D gene is possibly TRBD1 (6 bases). Trimming pared 0 bases from V and 6 bases from J, leaving 9 bases between. The germline V gene encodes CDR1 SGHNT and CDR2 YYREEE (reference sequence). The CDR3 sequence is 13 residues long. The CDR3, as DNA: TGTGCCAGCAGCTTGGACAGGGAGGCTGAAGCTTTCTTT. It encodes CASSLDREAEAFF.